This T cell receptor beta chain was documented in a study of neurological immune-mediated disorders. The table lists this clonotype with many counts. TCRdb fed the 5' RACE reads into MiXCR, producing one record per CDR3 protein. Among more than 25,000 distinct CDR3 sequences listed, 20% to 25% were seen once. Trimming pared 4 bases from V and 0 bases from J, leaving 10 bases between. Germline CDR1 reads MNHNY; CDR2 reads SVGAGI (reference sequence). The CDR3 is 16 amino acids. The V call is TRBV6-6, the J call TRBJ2-6; D might be TRBD1 (5 bases). Sequencing used CD4+ T cells from blood. The sequence came from a man aged 45-60 years with HTLV-1-associated myelopathy (HAM/TSP). As DNA, the CDR3 is TGTGCCAGCAGTTTACGAAGGGGCTCTGGGGCCAACGTCCTGACTTTC. It yields the protein CASSLRRGSGANVLTF.